These 27 T cell receptor beta chains were all obtained from the same sample, sequenced in a study of vaccination and CD4 T cells after COVID-19. Cultured CD4+ T-cell DNA underwent Oncomine TCR Beta short-read sequencing. One entry per CDR3 protein, called by TCRdb with MiXCR from the PCR reads. This sample has some 10,000 distinct CDR3 sequences; around 46% occur once, and the top ten carry about 21%. The sample's treatment: roughly 10-day PBMC culture with coronavirus spike peptide pools or control peptides (ViraFEST assay). Their specific antigens are unknown. The specimen was CD4+ T cells from blood, cultured in vitro. These receptors originate from a human donor who had recovered from COVID-19.

This clonotype was observed a handful of times. The CDR3 DNA is TGTGCCAGCAGCCAAGGCATCACGGTAGGTCGGCGCGAGCAGTACTTC. Its translation: CASSQGITVGRREQYF. The chain recombines TRBV14 with TRBJ2-7; D remains ambiguous. V was cut by 1 base and J by 6 bases, with 19 bases left in between. Germline-derived CDR1 and CDR2 are SGHDN and FVKESK. There are 16 residues in the CDR3.

The V and J genes are TRBV28 and TRBJ1-5; 8 nucleotides line up with TRBD1. Trimming removed 2 bases from V and 0 bases from J; junction bases left unmatched: 6. CDR1 is MDHEN and CDR2 is SYDVKM in the germline V gene. CDR3 length: 17 residues. The CDR3 reads CASSLPGDRNSNQPQHF. The CDR3 nucleotides are TGTGCCAGCAGTTTACCCGGGGACAGGAATAGCAATCAGCCCCAGCATTTT.

The chain employs TRBV9 and TRBJ2-4, with TRBD2 as a possible D gene (5 bases). The germline gives CDR1 SGDLS, CDR2 YYNGEE. V dropped 7 bases and J dropped 5 bases, with 13 bases sitting between them. CDR3 length equals 13 residues. CDR3 amino acids: CASARTEENIQYF. The DNA of the CDR3 is TGTGCCAGCGCCAGGACTGAGGAAAACATTCAGTACTTC.

The CDR3 DNA follows: TGTGCCAGCAGCCGTACTCTGGGTTACGAGCAGTACTTC. It is translated as CASSRTLGYEQYF. J is TRBJ2-7 and V is TRBV7-6; no firm D call. The V gene's germline CDR1 is SGHVS and CDR2 FNYEAQ. The V end lost 5 bases, the J end lost 4 bases, and 12 bases lay between the germline ends. The CDR3 spans 13 residues.

The chain couples TRBV20-1 to TRBJ1-5; possible D gene TRBD1, 6 bases. V was clipped by 3 bases and J by 4 bases, with 10 bases between them. The CDR3 length is 13 residues. The V gene's germline CDR1 is DFQATT and CDR2 SNEGSKA (reference sequence). The CDR3 is CSARTGLNQPQHF. The CDR3 DNA is TGCAGTGCTAGGACAGGACTAAATCAGCCCCAGCATTTT.

The V call is TRBV20-1, the J call TRBJ1-1; 9 bases are shared with TRBD1. V lost 0 bases to trimming and J lost 11 bases; unmatched junction nucleotides: 13. Germline values: CDR1 DFQATT, CDR2 SNEGSKA (reference sequence). This CDR3 has 15 residues. CDR3 bases: TGCAGTGCTAGAGATAGTGACAGGGGGACCCCCTTGGCTTTCTTT. Amino acids: CSARDSDRGTPLAFF.

This clonotype was counted a few times. CDR3 sequence: CASSMGQGRTNSPLHF. CDR3 DNA sequence: TGTGCCAGCAGCATGGGACAGGGAAGGACTAATTCACCCCTCCACTTT. The V and J genes are TRBV5-4 and TRBJ1-6; the match to TRBD1 covers 9 bases. J lost 6 bases, V lost 4 bases, and 8 bases had no gene match. Germline V gene data show CDR1 as SGHNT and CDR2 as YYREEE (reference sequence). The CDR3 runs to 16 residues.

The rearrangement uses TRBV12-3 or TRBV12-4 and TRBJ1-3, with D unresolved. V lost 2 bases to trimming and J lost 8 bases, with 10 bases between them. The CDR3 contains 13 residues. CDR3 DNA: TGTGCCAGCAGTTTAATCGGCTCCCACACCATATATTTT. Translating gives CASSLIGSHTIYF.

This clonotype appeared a single time. The junction departs from germline at one end; a sequencing error may be responsible. This chain connects TRBV7-2 to TRBJ2-5, with 9 positions matching TRBD2. The V gene's germline CDR1 is SGHTA and CDR2 FQGNSA. This CDR3 is 15 amino acids long. The CDR3 protein is CASSLTSGPQETQCF. The CDR3 DNA sequence: TGTGCCAGCAGCTTGACTAGCGGACCTCAAGAGACCCAGTGCTTC. The full variable domain, with the rest looked up from reference TRBV7-2 and TRBJ2-5, is GAGVSQSPSNKVTEKGKDVELRCDPISGHTALYWYRQSLGQGLEFLIYFQGNSAPDKSGLPSDRFSAERTGGSVSTLTIQRTQQEDSAVYLCASSLTSGPQETQCFGPGTRLLVL.

V and J are TRBV6-1 and TRBJ1-2, with TRBD1 identical over 9 bases. In germline, CDR1 is MNHNS, CDR2 SASEGT. This CDR3 has 15 amino acids. Unmatched junction bases numbered 5, after V lost 1 base and J lost 5 bases. In DNA form, the CDR3 reads TGTGCCAGCAGTGAAGGACAGGGACAGGGATATGGCTACACCTTC. Encoded protein: CASSEGQGQGYGYTF.

This clonotype has more than one count but fewer than ten. The rearrangement joins TRBV6-1 to TRBJ2-7, with TRBD1 identical over 12 bases. V dropped 6 bases and J dropped 0; count of bases not matched to a gene: 15. The germline V gene has CDR1 MNHNS and CDR2 SASEGT. CDR3 length: 19 amino acids. CDR3 amino acids: CASSTVPGTGGEDSYEQYF. CDR3 in DNA: TGTGCCAGCAGCACCGTCCCTGGGACAGGGGGCGAGGACTCCTACGAGCAGTACTTC.

In this sample, this clonotype turned up a few times. The J gene is TRBJ1-1, the V gene TRBV7-2, with 10 bases fitting TRBD1. The CDR3 is 14 residues long. The V segment lost 5 bases and the J segment 10 bases; nucleotides outside the gene matches: 10. Germline lookup yields CDR1 SGHTA and CDR2 FQGNSA. The CDR3 region is CASSRDRGLNSAFF. The CDR3 coding sequence is TGTGCCAGCAGCCGGGACAGGGGATTGAATTCAGCTTTCTTT.

The chain is built from TRBV5-1 and TRBJ2-5, with D hard to call. Germline CDR1 reads SGHRS; CDR2 reads YFSETQ. Trimming removed 2 bases from V and 0 bases from J, with 8 bases in between. This CDR3 has 14 amino acids. The DNA for the CDR3 is TGCGCCAGCAGCTTACGCCCAGACCAAGAGACCCAGTACTTC. This encodes CASSLRPDQETQYF.

The chain carries TRBV11-3 and TRBJ2-1; D gene uncertain. The V end lost 0 bases, the J end lost 11 bases, and 11 bases lay between the germline ends. In germline, CDR1 is SGHNT, CDR2 YENEEA. The CDR3 loop spans 13 amino acids. As DNA, the CDR3 is TGTGCCAGCAGCTTAGATGGGGTGGGGAAGCAGTTCTTC. Its protein is CASSLDGVGKQFF.

This clonotype was picked up a small number of times. This chain connects TRBV15 to TRBJ1-2, with D unresolved. The ends were cut back, 0 bases at V and 8 bases at J, with 16 bases in the middle. The CDR3 contains 15 residues. Germline values: CDR1 LNHNV, CDR2 YYDKDF (reference sequence). This chain's CDR3 is CATSRDRREIQGYTF. The CDR3 DNA sequence: TGTGCCACCAGCAGAGACCGTCGGGAGATTCAGGGCTACACCTTC.

This clonotype was picked up one time. This CDR3 is missing its conserved last phenylalanine or tryptophan, likely due to a read error. The chain uses TRBV11-2 and TRBJ2-1; D may be TRBD1 or TRBD2 (5 bases each). This CDR3 is 15 amino acids long. The germline CDR1 and CDR2 sequences are SGHAT and FQNNGV. V lost 5 bases to trimming and J lost 4 bases, with 15 bases between them. The CDR3 coding sequence is TGTGCCAGCAGCCTGGAACGGGGCCCTTACAATGAGCAGTTCTCC. This gives the protein CASSLERGPYNEQFS.

This chain uses TRBV11-2 with TRBJ2-3; D gene unclear. In germline, CDR1 is SGHAT, CDR2 FQNNGV. The CDR3 has 15 amino acids. V lost 5 bases to trimming and J lost 2 bases, with 14 bases between them. CDR3 nucleotide sequence: TGTGCCAGCAGCATTGCGGTCCTTCTCACAGATACGCAGTATTTT. Its translation is CASSIAVLLTDTQYF.

The CDR3 DNA sequence: TGTGCCTGGAGAGCTATCAGGGGGCGAGGGGACGAGCAGTACTTC. Translated, it gives CAWRAIRGRGDEQYF. This chain joins TRBV30 and TRBJ2-7; 8 nucleotides align to TRBD1. Unmatched junction bases numbered 12, after V lost 3 bases and J lost 5 bases. Germline CDR1 reads GTSNPN; CDR2 reads SVGIG (reference sequence). The CDR3 is 15 residues long.

The chain carries TRBV15 and TRBJ2-3; D is tentatively TRBD1 or TRBD2 (6 bases each). Between the trimmed V and J ends, which lost 1 base and 0 bases, there was a span of 14 bases. The V gene's germline CDR1 is LNHNV and CDR2 YYDKDF (reference sequence). The CDR3 is made up of 17 amino acids. The CDR3 protein is CATSRAGAGSSTDTQYF. The CDR3 DNA follows: TGTGCCACCAGCAGAGCGGGGGCGGGGTCTAGCACAGATACGCAGTATTTT.

The chain has TRBV20-1 and TRBJ1-1; D not certain. Trimming removed 0 bases at V and 1 base at J, with 9 bases between. The germline CDR1 and CDR2 sequences are DFQATT and SNEGSKA (reference sequence). The CDR3 length is 14 residues. CDR3 nucleotides: TGCAGTGCTAGAGACCCCTTGGCGAACACTGAAGCTTTCTTT. It codes for CSARDPLANTEAFF.

This rearrangement joins TRBV20-1 to TRBJ1-5, with D possibly being TRBD1 (6 bases). This CDR3 has 16 amino acids. V lost 5 bases, J lost 0 bases, and 17 bases lay in between. Germline-derived CDR1 and CDR2 are DFQATT and SNEGSKA (reference sequence). The CDR3 is CSAGPGVGYSNQPQHF. CDR3 sequence (DNA): TGCAGTGCTGGCCCAGGGGTGGGGTATAGCAATCAGCCCCAGCATTTT.

The chain is built from TRBV29-1 and TRBJ1-3, with D possibly matching TRBD1 (6 bases). The CDR3 is 14 amino acids. V lost 7 bases and J lost 0, with 13 bases in between. Germline V lookup: CDR1 SQVTM, CDR2 ANQGSEA. The chain's CDR3 is CSGLRGGSGNTIYF. DNA of the CDR3: TGCAGCGGTCTCAGGGGTGGCTCTGGAAACACCATATATTTT.

This clonotype was counted between two and nine times. The chain couples TRBV20-1 to TRBJ2-5; D gene ambiguous. The CDR3 sequence is 14 residues long. V lost 0 bases to trimming and J lost 5 bases, with 13 bases between them. The germline gives CDR1 DFQATT, CDR2 SNEGSKA (reference sequence). CDR3 in amino acids: CSAREGTLGETQYF. The CDR3, as DNA: TGCAGTGCTAGAGAGGGTACCCTAGGGGAGACCCAGTACTTC.

The table lists this clonotype with a few counts. The gene calls are TRBV2 and TRBJ2-5; 14 bases align to TRBD2. In germline, CDR1 is SNHLY, CDR2 FYNNEI. Unmatched junction bases numbered 10, after V lost 5 bases and J lost 2 bases. The CDR3 covers 18 residues. The CDR3 region is CASSPSEGTSGGQETQYF. In DNA form, the CDR3 reads TGTGCCAGCAGTCCGAGTGAGGGGACTAGCGGGGGACAAGAGACCCAGTACTTC.

The chain joins TRBV6-1 to TRBJ2-7; 7 nucleotides match TRBD2. The CDR3 sequence is 15 residues long. Germline V gives CDR1 MNHNS, CDR2 SASEGT. V lost 6 bases, J lost 0 bases, and 8 bases stayed unmatched. CDR3 in DNA: TGTGCCAGCAGAGAGCTAGCGGCTCTCTCCTACGAGCAGTACTTC. Protein: CASRELAALSYEQYF.

This clonotype turned up a few times. The chain couples TRBV6-2 or TRBV6-3 to TRBJ2-5; 9 bases map to TRBD2. This CDR3 region has 16 residues. CDR1 MNHEY and CDR2 SVGEGT come from the germline V gene. V gave up 6 bases and J gave up 2 bases; unmatched junction bases: 10. The chain's CDR3 is CASRRTSEGTQETQYF. CDR3 nucleotides: TGTGCCAGCAGAAGGACTAGCGAAGGGACGCAAGAGACCCAGTACTTC.

J is TRBJ1-5 and V is TRBV30; no clear D. With 2 bases removed from V and 3 bases from J, the gap between germline ends came to 2 bases. The germline gives CDR1 GTSNPN, CDR2 SVGIG (reference sequence). The CDR3 sequence is 11 residues long. The CDR3 loop is CAWSLNQPQHF. CDR3 coding DNA: TGTGCCTGGAGTCTCAATCAGCCCCAGCATTTT.